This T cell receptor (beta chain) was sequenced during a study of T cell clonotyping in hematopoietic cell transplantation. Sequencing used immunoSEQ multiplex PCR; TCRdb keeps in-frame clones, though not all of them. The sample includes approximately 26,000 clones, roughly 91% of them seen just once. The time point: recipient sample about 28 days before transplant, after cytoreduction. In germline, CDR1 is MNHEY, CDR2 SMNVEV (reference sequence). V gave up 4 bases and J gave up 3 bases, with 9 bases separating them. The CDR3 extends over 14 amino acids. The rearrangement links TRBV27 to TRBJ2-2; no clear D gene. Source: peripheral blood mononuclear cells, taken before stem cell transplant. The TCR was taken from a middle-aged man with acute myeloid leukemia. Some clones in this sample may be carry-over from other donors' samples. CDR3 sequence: CASSWSQDTGELFF. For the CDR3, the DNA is TGTGCCAGCAGTTGGTCTCAGGACACCGGGGAGCTGTTTTTT.